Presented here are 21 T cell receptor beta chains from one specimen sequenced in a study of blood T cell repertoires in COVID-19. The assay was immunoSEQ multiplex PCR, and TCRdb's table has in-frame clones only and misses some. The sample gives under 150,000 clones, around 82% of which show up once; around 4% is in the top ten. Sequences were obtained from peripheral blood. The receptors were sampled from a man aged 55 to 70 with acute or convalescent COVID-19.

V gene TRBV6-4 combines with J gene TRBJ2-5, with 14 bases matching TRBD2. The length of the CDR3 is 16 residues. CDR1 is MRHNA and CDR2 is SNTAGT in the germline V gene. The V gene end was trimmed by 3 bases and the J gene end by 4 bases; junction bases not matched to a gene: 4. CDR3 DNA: TGTGCCAGCAGTGAAGTGACTAGCGGGAGGGGAGAGACCCAGTACTTC. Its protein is CASSEVTSGRGETQYF.

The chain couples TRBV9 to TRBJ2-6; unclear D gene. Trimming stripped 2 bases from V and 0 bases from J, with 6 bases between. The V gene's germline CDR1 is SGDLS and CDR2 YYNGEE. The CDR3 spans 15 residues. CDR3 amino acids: CASSVRNSGANVLTF. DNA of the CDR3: TGTGCCAGCAGCGTGAGGAACTCTGGGGCCAACGTCCTGACTTTC.

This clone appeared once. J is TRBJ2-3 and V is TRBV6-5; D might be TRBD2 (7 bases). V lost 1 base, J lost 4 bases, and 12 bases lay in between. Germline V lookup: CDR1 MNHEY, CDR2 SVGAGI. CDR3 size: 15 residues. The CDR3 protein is CASSYWGGLPDTQYF. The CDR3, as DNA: TGTGCCAGCAGTTACTGGGGGGGGCTCCCAGATACGCAGTATTTT.

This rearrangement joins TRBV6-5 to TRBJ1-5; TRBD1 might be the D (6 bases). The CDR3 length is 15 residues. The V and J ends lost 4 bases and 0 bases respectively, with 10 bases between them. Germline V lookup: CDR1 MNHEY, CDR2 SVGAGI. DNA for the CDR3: TGTGCCAGCAGTTGGGACAAGATTAGCAATCAGCCCCAGCATTTT. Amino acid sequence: CASSWDKISNQPQHF.

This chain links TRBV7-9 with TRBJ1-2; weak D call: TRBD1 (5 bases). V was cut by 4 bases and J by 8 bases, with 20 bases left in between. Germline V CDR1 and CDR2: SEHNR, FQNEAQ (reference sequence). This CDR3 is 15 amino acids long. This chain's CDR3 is CASSSRQNPWSGYTF. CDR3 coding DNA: TGTGCCAGCAGCTCCCGACAGAACCCTTGGAGCGGCTACACCTTC. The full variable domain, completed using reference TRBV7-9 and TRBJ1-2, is DTGVSQNPRHKITKRGQNVTFRCDPISEHNRLYWYRQTLGQGPEFLTYFQNEAQLEKSRLLSDRFSAERPKGSFSTLEIQRTEQGDSAMYLCASSSRQNPWSGYTFGSGTRLTVV.

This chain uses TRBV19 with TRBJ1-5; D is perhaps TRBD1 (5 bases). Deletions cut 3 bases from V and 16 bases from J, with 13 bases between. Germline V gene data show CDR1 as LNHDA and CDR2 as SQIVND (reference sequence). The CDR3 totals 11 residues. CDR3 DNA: TGTGCCAGTAGTATGAAGGGAGGGGTCCATTTT. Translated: CASSMKGGVHF. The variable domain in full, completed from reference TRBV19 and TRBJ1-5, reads DGGITQSPKYLFRKEGQNVTLSCEQNLNHDAMYWYRQDPGQGLRLIYYSQIVNDFQKGDIAEGYSVSREKKESFPLTVTSAQKNPTAFYLCASSMKGGVHFGDGTRLSIL.

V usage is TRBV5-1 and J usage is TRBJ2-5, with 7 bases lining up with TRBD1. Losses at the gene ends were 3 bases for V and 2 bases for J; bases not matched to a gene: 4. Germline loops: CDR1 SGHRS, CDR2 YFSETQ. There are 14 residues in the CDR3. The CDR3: CASSSGTVQETQYF. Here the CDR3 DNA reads TGCGCCAGCAGCTCCGGGACAGTTCAAGAGACCCAGTACTTC.

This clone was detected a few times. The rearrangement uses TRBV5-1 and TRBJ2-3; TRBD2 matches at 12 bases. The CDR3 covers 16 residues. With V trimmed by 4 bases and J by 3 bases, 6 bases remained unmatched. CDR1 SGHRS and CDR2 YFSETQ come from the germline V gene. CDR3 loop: CASSALAGGFTDTQYF. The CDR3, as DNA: TGCGCCAGCAGCGCTCTAGCGGGAGGGTTTACAGATACGCAGTATTTT.

The CDR3 DNA sequence: TGTGCCAGCAGCCTAGCGGGAAATGAGCAGTACTTC. Its translation: CASSLAGNEQYF. The chain is built from TRBV5-4 and TRBJ2-7; TRBD2 matches 9 bases. In germline, CDR1 is SGHNT, CDR2 YYREEE (reference sequence). The CDR3 has 12 residues. V shed 4 bases, J shed 7 bases, and the junction held 3 bases outside the gene matches.

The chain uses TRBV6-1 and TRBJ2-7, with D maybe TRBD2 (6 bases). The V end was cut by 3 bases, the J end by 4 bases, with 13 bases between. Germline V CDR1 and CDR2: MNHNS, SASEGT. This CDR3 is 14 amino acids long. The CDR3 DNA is TGTGCCAGCAGTGAGTCTGGGGGGAATTACGAGCAGTACTTC. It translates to CASSESGGNYEQYF.

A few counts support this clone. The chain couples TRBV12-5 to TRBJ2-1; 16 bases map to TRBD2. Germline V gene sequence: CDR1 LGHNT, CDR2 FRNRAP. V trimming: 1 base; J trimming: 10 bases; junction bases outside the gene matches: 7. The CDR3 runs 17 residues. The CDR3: CASGLAPGLAGGNEQFF. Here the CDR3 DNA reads TGTGCTAGTGGTTTGGCACCGGGACTAGCGGGAGGGAACGAGCAGTTCTTC.

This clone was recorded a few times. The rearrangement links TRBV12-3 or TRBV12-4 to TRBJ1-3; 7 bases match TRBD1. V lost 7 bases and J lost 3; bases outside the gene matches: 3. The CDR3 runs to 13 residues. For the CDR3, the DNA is TGTGCCAGCACCGGACAGGATGGAAACACCATATATTTT. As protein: CASTGQDGNTIYF.

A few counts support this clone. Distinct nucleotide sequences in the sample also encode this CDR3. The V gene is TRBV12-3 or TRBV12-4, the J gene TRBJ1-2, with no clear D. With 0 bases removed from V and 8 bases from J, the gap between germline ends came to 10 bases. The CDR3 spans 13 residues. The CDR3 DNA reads TGTGCCAGCAGTTTAGCGAGGCAGAAGGGCTACACCTTC. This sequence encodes CASSLARQKGYTF.

In DNA form, the CDR3 reads TGTGCCAGCAGTTACACGATGGACATTCTTAATGAAAAACTGTTTTTT. It is translated as CASSYTMDILNEKLFF. V usage is TRBV6-5 and J usage is TRBJ1-4; maybe TRBD1 (5 bases). Germline CDR1 MNHEY, CDR2 SVGAGI. The CDR3 contains 16 residues. The V end was cut by 2 bases, the J end by 4 bases, with 14 bases between.

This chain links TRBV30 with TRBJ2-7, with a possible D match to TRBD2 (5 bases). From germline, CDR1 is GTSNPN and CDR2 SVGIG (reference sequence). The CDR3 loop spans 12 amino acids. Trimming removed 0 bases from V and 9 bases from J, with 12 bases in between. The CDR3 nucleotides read TGTGCCTGGAGTGTTACCGGGAACACGCAGTACTTC. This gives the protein CAWSVTGNTQYF.

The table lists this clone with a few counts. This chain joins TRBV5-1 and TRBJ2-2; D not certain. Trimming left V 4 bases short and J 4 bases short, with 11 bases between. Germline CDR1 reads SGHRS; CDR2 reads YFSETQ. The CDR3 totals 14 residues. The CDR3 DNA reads TGCGCCAGCAGCCCTGAGACTTTCACCGGGGAGCTGTTTTTT. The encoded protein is CASSPETFTGELFF.

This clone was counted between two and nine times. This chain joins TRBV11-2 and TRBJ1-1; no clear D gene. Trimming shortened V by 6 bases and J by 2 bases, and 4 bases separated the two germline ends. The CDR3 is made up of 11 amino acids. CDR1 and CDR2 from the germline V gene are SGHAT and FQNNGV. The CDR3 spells CASRANTEAFF. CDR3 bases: TGTGCCAGCAGGGCCAACACTGAAGCTTTCTTT.

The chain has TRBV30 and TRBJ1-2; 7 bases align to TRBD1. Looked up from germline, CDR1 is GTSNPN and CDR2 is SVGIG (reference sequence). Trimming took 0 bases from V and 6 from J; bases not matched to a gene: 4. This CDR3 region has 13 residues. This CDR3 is CAWSVLGGDGYTF. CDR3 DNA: TGTGCCTGGAGTGTACTAGGGGGCGATGGCTACACCTTC.

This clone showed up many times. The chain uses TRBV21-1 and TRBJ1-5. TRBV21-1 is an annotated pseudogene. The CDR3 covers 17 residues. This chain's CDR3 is CASSPHEAAEGNQPQHF. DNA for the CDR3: TGTGCCAGCAGCCCACATGAGGCAGCGGAGGGCAATCAGCCCCAGCATTTT.

The CDR3: CASSEAPGLVTDTQYF. CDR3 DNA sequence: TGTGCCAGCAGTGAAGCCCCGGGACTGGTGACAGATACGCAGTATTTT. The rearrangement uses TRBV2 and TRBJ2-3; maybe TRBD2 (6 bases). The CDR3 has 16 residues. Germline CDR1 SNHLY, CDR2 FYNNEI. V lost 0 bases, J lost 3 bases, and 13 bases lay in between.

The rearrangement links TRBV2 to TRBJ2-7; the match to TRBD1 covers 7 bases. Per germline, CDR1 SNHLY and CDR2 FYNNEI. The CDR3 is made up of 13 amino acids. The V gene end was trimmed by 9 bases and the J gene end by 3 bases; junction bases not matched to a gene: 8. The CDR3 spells CASTGQQLYEQYF. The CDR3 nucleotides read TGTGCCAGTACGGGACAGCAACTCTACGAGCAGTACTTC.